What follows are 22 T cell receptor beta chains derived from one specimen sequenced in a study of OX40 agonist ivuxolimab in advanced cancers. Method: immunoSEQ multiplex PCR; TCRdb's copy keeps in-frame clones and lacks some. The data show 60,000 or so clones, with 92% seen just once and around an eighth held by the top ten. The sample here was CD4+ or CD8+ T cells sorted from blood, taken in a trial of the OX40 agonist ivuxolimab. The receptors here all came from an adult with an advanced solid tumor such as melanoma, head and neck, liver or kidney cancer.

The rearrangement links TRBV11-3 to TRBJ1-3; no reliable D call. The germline V and J ends were trimmed by 5 bases and 3 bases, with 8 bases remaining between them. Germline V lookup: CDR1 SGHNT, CDR2 YENEEA. The CDR3 has 13 residues. In DNA form, the CDR3 reads TGTGCCAGCAGCCTGACTGGTGGAAACACCATATATTTT. It specifies CASSLTGGNTIYF.

This rearrangement joins TRBV27 to TRBJ2-7; the D is unclear. V was shortened by 1 base and J by 1 base, with 14 bases between the two germline ends. From germline, CDR1 is MNHEY and CDR2 SMNVEV (reference sequence). This CDR3 has 16 residues. The CDR3 loop reads CASSLLGPEISYEQYF. The CDR3, as DNA: TGTGCCAGCAGTTTATTAGGGCCGGAAATATCCTACGAGCAGTACTTC.

The DNA of the CDR3 is TGTGCCAGCAGCCCGGGACAGGCCTCCTACGAGCAGTACTTC. Translation: CASSPGQASYEQYF. This rearrangement joins TRBV5-4 to TRBJ2-7; 8 positions agree with TRBD1. Germline CDR1 is SGHNT and CDR2 is YYREEE (reference sequence). V shed 4 bases and J 0 bases; nucleotides not matched to a gene: 3. There are 14 residues in the CDR3.

The chain combines TRBV20-1 with TRBJ1-5; TRBD1 might be the D (5 bases). From germline, CDR1 is DFQATT and CDR2 SNEGSKA (reference sequence). The CDR3 extends over 11 amino acids. The V and J ends lost 2 bases and 11 bases respectively, with 10 bases between them. CDR3 sequence reads: CSARTGQSQHF. In nucleotides, the CDR3 is TGCAGTGCTAGAACGGGGCAGTCCCAGCATTTT.

The chain carries TRBV5-5 and TRBJ1-2; the D is unclear. Germline lookup yields CDR1 SGHKS and CDR2 YYEKEE (reference sequence). CDR3 length: 11 amino acids. The V end lost 6 bases, the J end lost 6 bases, and 9 bases lay between the germline ends. The CDR3: CASTGLNGYTF. CDR3 nucleotides: TGTGCCAGCACAGGACTAAATGGCTACACCTTC. The variable domain in full, with the rest retrieved from reference TRBV5-5 and TRBJ1-2, is DAGVTQSPTHLIKTRGQQVTLRCSPISGHKSVSWYQQVLGQGPQFIFQYYEKEERGRGNFPDRFSARQFPNYSSELNVNALLLGDSALYLCASTGLNGYTFGSGTRLTVV.

The V and J genes are TRBV19 and TRBJ2-3; D not certain. V lost 4 bases and J lost 4, with 6 bases in between. The CDR3 is made up of 12 amino acids. Per the germline V gene, CDR1 is LNHDA and CDR2 is SQIVND (reference sequence). CDR3 sequence reads: CASSTGADTQYF. DNA of the CDR3: TGTGCCAGTAGTACTGGGGCAGATACGCAGTATTTT.

CDR3: CASSLVADTQYF. The CDR3 DNA follows: TGTGCCAGCAGCTTAGTAGCTGATACGCAGTATTTT. The chain has TRBV7-9 and TRBJ2-3; the D is unclear. The germline CDR1 and CDR2 sequences are SEHNR and FQNEAQ (reference sequence). The CDR3 totals 12 residues. With 1 base removed from V and 6 bases from J, the gap between germline ends came to 5 bases.

This chain joins TRBV4-1 and TRBJ1-5, with 7 bases fitting TRBD1. Unmatched junction bases numbered 11, after V lost 0 bases and J lost 9 bases. Germline assignment: CDR1 MGHRA and CDR2 YSYEKL. The CDR3 covers 16 residues. The CDR3 coding sequence is TGCGCCAGCAGCCAAGACAGGGGGGGCTCTAGTTGGCCCCAGCATTTT. Protein sequence: CASSQDRGGSSWPQHF.

The rearrangement links TRBV13 to TRBJ2-3, with D unresolved. The V gene's germline CDR1 is PRHDT and CDR2 FYEKMQ (reference sequence). The V end lost 0 bases, the J end lost 2 bases, and 6 bases lay between the germline ends. This CDR3 region has 14 residues. This chain's CDR3 is CASSLGLSTDTQYF. CDR3 in DNA: TGTGCCAGCAGCTTAGGCCTGTCCACAGATACGCAGTATTTT.

The chain joins TRBV5-5 to TRBJ2-1; D ambiguous. Germline V gene sequence: CDR1 SGHKS, CDR2 YYEKEE (reference sequence). Trimming removed 1 base at V and 6 bases at J, with 14 bases between. The CDR3 totals 15 residues. In nucleotides, the CDR3 is TGTGCCAGCAGCTTGACAGCGAAACCCACCAATGAGCAGTTCTTC. Residues: CASSLTAKPTNEQFF.

V is TRBV9 and J is TRBJ2-3, with D possibly TRBD1 on 6 matching bases. This CDR3 has 13 amino acids. V lost 4 bases and J 13 bases, leaving 19 bases between the germline ends. Germline lookup yields CDR1 SGDLS and CDR2 YYNGEE. This CDR3 reads CASSPGASDNEYF. CDR3 sequence (DNA): TGTGCCAGCAGCCCAGGGGCTTCGGACAACGAGTATTTT.

This clone was recorded once. The V call is TRBV6-5, the J call TRBJ2-7; D remains unclear. The V end was cut by 0 bases, the J end by 2 bases, with 8 bases between. The CDR3 sequence is 14 residues long. The V gene's germline CDR1 is MNHEY and CDR2 SVGAGI. The CDR3 sequence is CASSYSDGTYEQYF. As DNA, the CDR3 is TGTGCCAGCAGTTACTCGGACGGAACCTACGAGCAGTACTTC.

The CDR3 region is CASSFRLAGGYYEQYF. DNA for the CDR3: TGTGCCAGCAGTTTCCGACTAGCGGGCGGTTATTACGAGCAGTACTTC. The J gene is TRBJ2-7, the V gene TRBV27; 10 bases map to TRBD2. V shed 3 bases, J shed 4 bases, and the junction held 9 bases outside the gene matches. This CDR3 contains 16 residues. Germline V gene sequence: CDR1 MNHEY, CDR2 SMNVEV (reference sequence).

This clone appeared a single time. The CDR3 coding sequence is TGTGCCAGCACCAAGACCGGGACAAAGGACAATGAGCAGTTCTTC. It specifies CASTKTGTKDNEQFF. The gene calls are TRBV9 and TRBJ2-1; D is perhaps TRBD1 (6 bases). V lost 6 bases and J 5 bases, leaving 18 bases between the germline ends. The CDR3 spans 15 residues. CDR1 is SGDLS and CDR2 is YYNGEE in the germline V gene.

The chain combines TRBV10-1 with TRBJ2-1, with 7 bases lining up with TRBD1. This CDR3 is built from 13 residues. Germline CDR1 reads WNHNN; CDR2 reads SYGVQD (reference sequence). After removal of 11 bases from V and 1 base from J, the junction contained 5 bases not matched to a gene. CDR3 sequence: CASRDSSYNEQFF. CDR3 in DNA: TGCGCCTCCCGGGACAGTTCCTACAATGAGCAGTTCTTC.

The chain uses TRBV4-3 and TRBJ1-2, with D uncertain. The V end was cut by 0 bases, the J end by 6 bases, with 14 bases between. CDR1 LGHNA and CDR2 YSLEER come from the germline V gene. The CDR3 has 15 residues. CDR3 in amino acids: CASSQDSPSPNGYTF. For the CDR3, the DNA is TGCGCCAGCAGCCAAGATAGCCCCAGCCCAAATGGCTACACCTTC.

The V call is TRBV7-7, the J call TRBJ2-7, with 8 bases identical to TRBD1. The V segment lost 5 bases and the J segment 5 bases; nucleotides outside the gene matches: 5. Germline assignment: CDR1 SSHAT and CDR2 FNYEAQ (reference sequence). The CDR3 length is 13 residues. The CDR3 nucleotides read TGTGCCAGCAGCCCCGGACAGGGCGACGAGCAGTACTTC. Protein product: CASSPGQGDEQYF.

The chain links TRBV19 to TRBJ2-7; possibly TRBD1 for D (5 bases). Trimming cost V 5 bases and J 0 bases, with 11 bases left between them. CDR1 and CDR2 (germline): LNHDA, SQIVND (reference sequence). The CDR3 runs 14 residues. CDR3 DNA: TGTGCCAGTAGTGGGGCGTTAAGCTCCTACGAGCAGTACTTC. Amino acids: CASSGALSSYEQYF.

V and J are TRBV4-3 and TRBJ1-2, with TRBD1 matching 8 bases. The CDR3 contains 15 residues. CDR1 and CDR2 from the germline V gene are LGHNA and YSLEER. V lost 4 bases and J lost 4; bases outside the gene matches: 8. CDR3 nucleotides: TGCGCCAGCAGCCCGGACAGGGCCGGGGCCTATGGCTACACCTTC. Its protein is CASSPDRAGAYGYTF.

The rearrangement uses TRBV6-1 and TRBJ2-3; D uncertain. Germline V gene sequence: CDR1 MNHNS, CDR2 SASEGT. The CDR3 totals 13 residues. V lost 7 bases and J 2 bases, leaving 10 bases between the germline ends. CDR3 sequence: CASNRLDTDTQYF. Here the CDR3 DNA reads TGTGCCAGCAACCGACTTGACACAGATACGCAGTATTTT.

The CDR3 sequence is CSAVSGQKTSGIHEQYF. As DNA, the CDR3 is TGCAGCGCCGTATCGGGACAGAAGACTAGCGGGATCCACGAGCAGTACTTC. The rearrangement links TRBV29-1 to TRBJ2-7; TRBD2 aligns across 11 bases. This CDR3 comprises 17 residues. Germline V CDR1 and CDR2: SQVTM, ANQGSEA. Unmatched junction bases numbered 19, after V lost 7 bases and J lost 5 bases.

The chain is built from TRBV4-1 and TRBJ1-5; D gene unclear. V dropped 0 bases and J dropped 1 base, with 13 bases sitting between them. The germline gives CDR1 MGHRA, CDR2 YSYEKL. The CDR3 has 17 amino acids. The CDR3 DNA follows: TGCGCCAGCAGCCAAGAACCCTTCTTCCGCAGCAATCAGCCCCAGCATTTT. Its protein is CASSQEPFFRSNQPQHF.